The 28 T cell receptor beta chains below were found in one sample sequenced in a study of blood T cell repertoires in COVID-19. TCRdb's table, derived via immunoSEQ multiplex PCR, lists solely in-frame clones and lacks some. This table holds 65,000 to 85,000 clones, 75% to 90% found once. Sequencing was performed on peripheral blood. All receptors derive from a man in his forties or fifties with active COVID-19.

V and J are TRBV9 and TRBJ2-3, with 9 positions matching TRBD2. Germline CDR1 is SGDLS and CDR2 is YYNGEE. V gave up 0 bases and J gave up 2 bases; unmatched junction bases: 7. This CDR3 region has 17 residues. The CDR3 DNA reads TGTGCCAGCAGCGTAGACGAGACTAGCGGACACACAGATACGCAGTATTTT. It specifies CASSVDETSGHTDTQYF.

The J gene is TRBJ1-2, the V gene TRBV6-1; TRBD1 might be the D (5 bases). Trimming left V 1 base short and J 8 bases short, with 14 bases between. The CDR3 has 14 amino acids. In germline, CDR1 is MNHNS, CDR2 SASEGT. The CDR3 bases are TGTGCCAGCAGTGAAGGTTCGGGGGTTGAGGGCTACACCTTC. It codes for CASSEGSGVEGYTF.

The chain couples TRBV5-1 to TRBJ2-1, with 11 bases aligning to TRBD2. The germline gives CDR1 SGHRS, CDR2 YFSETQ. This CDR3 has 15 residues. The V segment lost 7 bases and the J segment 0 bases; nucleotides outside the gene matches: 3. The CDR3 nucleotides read TGCGCCAGCGGTACTAGCGGGGGCTCCTACAATGAGCAGTTCTTC. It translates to CASGTSGGSYNEQFF.

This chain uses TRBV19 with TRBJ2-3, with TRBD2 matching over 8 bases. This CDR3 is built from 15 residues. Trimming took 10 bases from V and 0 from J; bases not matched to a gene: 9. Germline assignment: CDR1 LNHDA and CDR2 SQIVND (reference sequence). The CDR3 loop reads CATGGASSSTDTQYF. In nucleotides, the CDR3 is TGTGCCACGGGGGGGGCCAGCTCAAGCACAGATACGCAGTATTTT. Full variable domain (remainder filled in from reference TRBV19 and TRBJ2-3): DGGITQSPKYLFRKEGQNVTLSCEQNLNHDAMYWYRQDPGQGLRLIYYSQIVNDFQKGDIAEGYSVSREKKESFPLTVTSAQKNPTAFYLCATGGASSSTDTQYFGPGTRLTVL.

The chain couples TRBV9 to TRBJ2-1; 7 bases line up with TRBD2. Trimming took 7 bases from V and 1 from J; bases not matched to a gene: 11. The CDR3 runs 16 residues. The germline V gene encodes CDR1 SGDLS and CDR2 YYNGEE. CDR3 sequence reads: CASGDSAGPSYNEQFF. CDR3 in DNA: TGTGCCAGCGGCGATTCAGCGGGGCCTTCCTACAATGAGCAGTTCTTC.

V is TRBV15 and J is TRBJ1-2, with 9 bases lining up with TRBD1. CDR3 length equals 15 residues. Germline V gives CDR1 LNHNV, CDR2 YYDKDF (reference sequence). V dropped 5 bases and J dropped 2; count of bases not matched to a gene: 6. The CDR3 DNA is TGTGCCACCAGCCACCCGGGACAGGGAAACTATGGCTACACCTTC. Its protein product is CATSHPGQGNYGYTF.

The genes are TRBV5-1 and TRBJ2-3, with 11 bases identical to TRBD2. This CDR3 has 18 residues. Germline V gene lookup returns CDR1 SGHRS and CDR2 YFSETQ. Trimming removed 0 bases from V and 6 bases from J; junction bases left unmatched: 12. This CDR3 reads CASSLAVRTSGLGDTQYF. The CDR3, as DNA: TGCGCCAGCAGCTTGGCCGTTAGGACTAGCGGGCTGGGGGATACGCAGTATTTT.

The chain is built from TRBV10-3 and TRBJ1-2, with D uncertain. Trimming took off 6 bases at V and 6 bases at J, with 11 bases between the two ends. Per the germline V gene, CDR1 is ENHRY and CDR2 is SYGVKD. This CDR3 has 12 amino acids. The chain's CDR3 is CAISPKLDGYTF. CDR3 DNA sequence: TGTGCCATCAGCCCGAAGCTAGATGGCTACACCTTC.

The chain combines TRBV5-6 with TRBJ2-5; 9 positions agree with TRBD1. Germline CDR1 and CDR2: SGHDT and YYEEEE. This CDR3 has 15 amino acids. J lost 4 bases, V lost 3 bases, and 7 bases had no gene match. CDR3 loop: CASSWGQGRLETQYF. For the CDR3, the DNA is TGTGCCAGCAGCTGGGGACAGGGACGTTTAGAGACCCAGTACTTC. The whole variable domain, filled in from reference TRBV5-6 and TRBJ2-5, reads DAGVTQSPTHLIKTRGQQVTLRCSPKSGHDTVSWYQQALGQGPQFIFQYYEEEERQRGNFPDRFSGHQFPNYSSELNVNALLLGDSALYLCASSWGQGRLETQYFGPGTRLLVL.

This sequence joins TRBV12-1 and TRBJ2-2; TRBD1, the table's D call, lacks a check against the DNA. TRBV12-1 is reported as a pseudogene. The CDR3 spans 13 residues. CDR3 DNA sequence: TGTGCCAGCAGCCTCCAGGCCACCGGGGAGCTGTTTTTT. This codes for CASSLQATGELFF.

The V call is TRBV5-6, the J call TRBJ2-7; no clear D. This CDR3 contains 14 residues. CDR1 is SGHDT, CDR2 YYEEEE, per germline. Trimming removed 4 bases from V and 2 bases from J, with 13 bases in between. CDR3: CASSLTATPYEQYF. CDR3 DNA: TGTGCCAGCAGCCTTACCGCTACCCCCTACGAGCAGTACTTC.

The CDR3 bases are TGTGCCAGCAGTGAAGGACGGGTCTCCTACAATGAGCAGTTCTTC. This encodes CASSEGRVSYNEQFF. This sequence joins TRBV6-1 and TRBJ2-1, with unresolved D. The V end lost 1 base, the J end lost 0 bases, and 7 bases lay between the germline ends. Germline assignment: CDR1 MNHNS and CDR2 SASEGT. The CDR3 loop spans 15 amino acids.

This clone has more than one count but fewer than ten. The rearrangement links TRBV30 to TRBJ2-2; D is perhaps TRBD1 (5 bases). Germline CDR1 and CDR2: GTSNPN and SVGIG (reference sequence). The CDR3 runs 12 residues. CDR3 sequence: CAAPRVSGELFF. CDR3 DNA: TGTGCGGCCCCCAGGGTTTCCGGGGAGCTGTTTTTT. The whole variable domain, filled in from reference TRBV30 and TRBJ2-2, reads SQTIHQWPATLVQPVGSPLSLECTVEGTSNPNLYWYRQAAGRGLQLLFYSVGIGQISSEVPQNLSASRPQDRQFILSSKKLLLSDSGFYLCAAPRVSGELFFGEGSRLTVL.

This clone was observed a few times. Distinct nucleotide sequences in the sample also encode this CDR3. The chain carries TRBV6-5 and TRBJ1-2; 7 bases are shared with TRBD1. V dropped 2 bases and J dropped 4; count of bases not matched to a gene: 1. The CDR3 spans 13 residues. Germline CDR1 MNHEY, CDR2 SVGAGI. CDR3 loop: CASSYRQGYGYTF. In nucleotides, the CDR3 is TGTGCCAGCAGTTACCGACAGGGCTATGGCTACACCTTC.

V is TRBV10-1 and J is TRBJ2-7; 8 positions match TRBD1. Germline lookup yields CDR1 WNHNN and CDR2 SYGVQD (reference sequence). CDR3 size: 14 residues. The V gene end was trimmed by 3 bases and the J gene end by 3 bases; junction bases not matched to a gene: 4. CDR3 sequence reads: CASSEFGQGYEQYF. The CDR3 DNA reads TGCGCCAGCAGTGAATTCGGACAGGGCTACGAGCAGTACTTC.

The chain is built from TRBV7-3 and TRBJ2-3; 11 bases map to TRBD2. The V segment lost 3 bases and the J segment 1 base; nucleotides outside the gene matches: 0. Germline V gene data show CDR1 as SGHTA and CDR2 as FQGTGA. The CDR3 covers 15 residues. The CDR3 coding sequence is TGTGCCAGCAGCTTGACTAGCGGGGGCACAGATACGCAGTATTTT. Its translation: CASSLTSGGTDTQYF.

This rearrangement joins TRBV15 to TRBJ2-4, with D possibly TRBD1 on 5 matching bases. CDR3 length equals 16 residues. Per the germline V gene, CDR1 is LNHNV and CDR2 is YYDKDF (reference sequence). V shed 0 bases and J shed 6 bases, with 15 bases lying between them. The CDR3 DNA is TGTGCCACCAGCAGAGATAACGTCAGGGTGGCAAACATTCAGTACTTC. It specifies CATSRDNVRVANIQYF.

The CDR3 sequence is CAWSTGIHEQFF. CDR3 in DNA: TGTGCCTGGAGTACGGGGATCCATGAGCAGTTCTTC. V is TRBV30 and J is TRBJ2-1, with a tentative D call TRBD2 (5 bases). Germline V gives CDR1 GTSNPN, CDR2 SVGIG (reference sequence). The V and J ends lost 2 bases and 8 bases respectively, with 10 bases between them. The CDR3 runs to 12 residues.

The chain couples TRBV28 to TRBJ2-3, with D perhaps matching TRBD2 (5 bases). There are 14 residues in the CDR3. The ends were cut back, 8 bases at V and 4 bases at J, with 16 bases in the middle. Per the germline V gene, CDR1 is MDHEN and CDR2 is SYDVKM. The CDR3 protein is CASSAGPAPDTQYF. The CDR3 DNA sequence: TGTGCCAGCTCTGCGGGCCCGGCCCCAGATACGCAGTATTTT.

CDR3 DNA sequence: TGTGCCACCCCGACAGGTCGGTCACCCCTCCACTTT. This codes for CATPTGRSPLHF. V gene TRBV24-1 combines with J gene TRBJ1-6, with a possible D match to TRBD1 (6 bases). Germline CDR1 and CDR2: KGHDR and SFDVKD. This CDR3 contains 12 residues. The V end was cut by 9 bases, the J end by 10 bases, with 12 bases between.

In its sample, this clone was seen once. CDR3: CASSDFAGESGRAQYF. The CDR3 nucleotides read TGTGCCAGCAGTGATTTCGCGGGGGAATCAGGCCGTGCGCAGTATTTT. The rearrangement links TRBV2 to TRBJ2-3, with TRBD2 matching 7 bases. V shed 3 bases, J shed 10 bases, and the junction held 16 bases outside the gene matches. There are 16 residues in the CDR3. The germline V gene has CDR1 SNHLY and CDR2 FYNNEI. The whole variable domain, remainder taken from reference TRBV2 and TRBJ2-3, is EPEVTQTPSHQVTQMGQEVILRCVPISNHLYFYWYRQILGQKVEFLVSFYNNEISEKSEIFDDQFSVERPDGSNFTLKIRSTKLEDSAMYFCASSDFAGESGRAQYFGPGTRLTVL.

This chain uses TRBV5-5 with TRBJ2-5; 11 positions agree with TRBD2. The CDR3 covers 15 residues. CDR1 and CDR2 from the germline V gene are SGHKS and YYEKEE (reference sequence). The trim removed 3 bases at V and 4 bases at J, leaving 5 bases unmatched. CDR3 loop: CASSSSGTSGETQYF. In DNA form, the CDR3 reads TGTGCCAGCAGCTCCTCCGGGACTAGCGGAGAGACCCAGTACTTC.

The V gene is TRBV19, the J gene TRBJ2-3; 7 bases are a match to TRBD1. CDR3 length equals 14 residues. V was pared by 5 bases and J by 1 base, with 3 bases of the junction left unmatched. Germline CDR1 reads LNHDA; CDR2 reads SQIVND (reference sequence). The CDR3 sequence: CASSDGTGTDTQYF. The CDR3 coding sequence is TGTGCCAGTAGTGACGGGACAGGCACAGATACGCAGTATTTT. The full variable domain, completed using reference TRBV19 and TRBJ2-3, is DGGITQSPKYLFRKEGQNVTLSCEQNLNHDAMYWYRQDPGQGLRLIYYSQIVNDFQKGDIAEGYSVSREKKESFPLTVTSAQKNPTAFYLCASSDGTGTDTQYFGPGTRLTVL.

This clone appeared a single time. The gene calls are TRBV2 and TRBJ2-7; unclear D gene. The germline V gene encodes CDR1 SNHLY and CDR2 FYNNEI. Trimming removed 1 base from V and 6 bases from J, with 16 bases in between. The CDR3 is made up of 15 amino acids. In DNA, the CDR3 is TGTGCCAGCAGTGAAGGTTTGTACGCCCCGGGCGAGCAGTACTTC. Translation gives CASSEGLYAPGEQYF. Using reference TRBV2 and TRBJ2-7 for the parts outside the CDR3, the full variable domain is EPEVTQTPSHQVTQMGQEVILRCVPISNHLYFYWYRQILGQKVEFLVSFYNNEISEKSEIFDDQFSVERPDGSNFTLKIRSTKLEDSAMYFCASSEGLYAPGEQYFGPGTRLTVT.

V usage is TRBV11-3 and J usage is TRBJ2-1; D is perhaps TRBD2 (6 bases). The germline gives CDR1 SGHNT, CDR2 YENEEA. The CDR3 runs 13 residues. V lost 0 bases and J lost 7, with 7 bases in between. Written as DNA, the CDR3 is TGTGCCAGCAGCTTAGAGCGGGGAAATGAGCAGTTCTTC. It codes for CASSLERGNEQFF.

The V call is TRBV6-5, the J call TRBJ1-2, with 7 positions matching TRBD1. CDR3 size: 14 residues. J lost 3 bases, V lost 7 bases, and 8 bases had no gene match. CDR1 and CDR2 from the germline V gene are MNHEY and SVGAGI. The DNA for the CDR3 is TGTGCCAGCACCCTAAGGGGGACAGACTATGGCTACACCTTC. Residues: CASTLRGTDYGYTF.

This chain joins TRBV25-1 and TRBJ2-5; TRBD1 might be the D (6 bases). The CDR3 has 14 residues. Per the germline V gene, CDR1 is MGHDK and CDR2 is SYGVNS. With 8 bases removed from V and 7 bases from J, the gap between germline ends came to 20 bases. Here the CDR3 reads CASPPTLGGGTQYF. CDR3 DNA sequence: TGTGCCAGCCCCCCCACCTTAGGGGGTGGGACCCAGTACTTC. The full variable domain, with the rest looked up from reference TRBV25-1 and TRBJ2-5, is EADIYQTPRYLVIGTGKKITLECSQTMGHDKMYWYQQDPGMELHLIHYSYGVNSTEKGDLSSESTVSRIRTEHFPLTLESARPSHTSQYLCASPPTLGGGTQYFGPGTRLLVL.

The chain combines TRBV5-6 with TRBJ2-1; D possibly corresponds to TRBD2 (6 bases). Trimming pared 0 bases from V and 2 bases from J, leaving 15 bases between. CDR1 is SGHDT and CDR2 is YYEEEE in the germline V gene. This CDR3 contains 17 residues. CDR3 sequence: CASSLGRDGGPYNEQFF. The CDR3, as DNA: TGTGCCAGCAGCTTGGGGCGGGACGGGGGACCCTACAATGAGCAGTTCTTC.